This entry concerns a single T cell receptor (beta chain). Its antigen is undetermined. Germline V gene sequence: CDR1 SQVTM, CDR2 ANQGSEA. The CDR3 loop spans 12 amino acids. V lost 3 bases and J lost 2, with 8 bases in between. This sample is part of a study of CD8 T cells in ankylosing spondylitis. Study-wide findings and caveats: One TCR beta motif, made up of roughly 8 highly homologous variants, appeared characteristic of ankylosing spondylitis blood.

Quantitative molecular-barcoded 5'-RACE generated the TCR beta libraries. TCRdb redid the calling of the 5' RACE reads with MiXCR, one entry per CDR3 protein. The sample holds 150,000 to 250,000 distinct CDR3 sequences, 10% to 15% seen once. The sample comprised blood, either unsorted or a sorted T cell fraction (not recorded which). The chain has TRBV29-1 and TRBJ2-7; no reliable D call. The clonotype comes from a male donor with ankylosing spondylitis or in good health (not recorded which). CDR3 protein: CSVETDTYEQYF. The CDR3 coding sequence is TGCAGCGTTGAGACCGATACCTACGAGCAGTACTTC.